Sequencing of this T cell receptor (beta chain) was carried out in a study of T cell responses to AZD1222 COVID-19 vaccine. Clones were read by immunoSEQ multiplex PCR, and TCRdb kept only the in-frame ones, dropping some. The data show 70,000 to 95,000 clones, approximately 90% seen once. CDR3 length: 11 amino acids. V was trimmed by 7 bases and J by 3 bases, leaving 3 bases between them. Per the germline V gene, CDR1 is LNHDA and CDR2 is SQIVND (reference sequence). This clone occurred once. The chain is built from TRBV19 and TRBJ2-2; no reliable D call. The sequencing here drew on peripheral blood, taken 28 days after the second AZD1222 dose. This clonotype was sampled from an adult who received the AZD1222 COVID-19 vaccine. In nucleotides, the CDR3 is TGTGCCAGTACTCACACCGGGGAGCTGTTTTTT. This encodes CASTHTGELFF.